These T cell receptor beta chains were read from a single sample in a study of T cell responses to AZD1222 COVID-19 vaccine. Produced via immunoSEQ multiplex PCR; TCRdb's table is partial and in-frame only. Altogether about 110,000 clones are present, roughly 87% being singletons, with the ten largest covering 3% to 3.5%. Sequencing used peripheral blood, obtained on day 0 of MenACWY control vaccination. These receptors all come from an adult in good health. CDR3s leave out the opening cysteine and the closing phenylalanine or tryptophan. A D gene is named only where the DNA matches it firmly.

j_call d_call v_call cdr3_aa
TRBJ2-2 NA TRBV7-6 ASSLGSSYYGELF
TRBJ1-2 TRBD1 TRBV7-9 ASSWGQGNGYT
TRBJ2-7 NA TRBV7-2 ASSTTGTSYEQY
TRBJ2-2 TRBD2 TRBV9 ASSVSGDTGELF
TRBJ2-7 NA TRBV7-2 ASSSVMGYEQY
TRBJ1-1 NA TRBV5-1 ASTLGPGDTEAF
TRBJ1-1 NA TRBV7-2 ASRGGESAYTEAF
TRBJ1-1 NA TRBV7-3 ASSLTGLNTEAF
TRBJ2-1 NA TRBV12-3/TRBV12-4 ASNHGSVGEQF
TRBJ1-1 TRBD1 TRBV7-2 ASSLSETGFSEAF
TRBJ1-6 NA TRBV19 ASTQGMGSPLH
TRBJ2-2 NA TRBV7-2 ASSATGELF
TRBJ2-3 NA TRBV18 ASSTGGQGDTQY
TRBJ1-2 NA TRBV7-9 AIRREIIMAGT
TRBJ2-7 NA TRBV7-9 ASSLVRGRDYEQY
TRBJ2-5 NA TRBV11-2 ASSPRTAPGTQY
TRBJ1-1 TRBD1 TRBV7-9 ASSSGQGTNTEAF
TRBJ1-1 NA TRBV29-1 SVLGLEAF
TRBJ1-2 NA TRBV19 ASSIQGKGNYGYT
TRBJ1-1 NA TRBV6-4 ASSRGMNTEAF
TRBJ1-6 NA TRBV18 ASSPGGAGSPLH
TRBJ2-1 NA TRBV7-9 ASSLEGVGNEQF
TRBJ2-5 NA TRBV29-1 SATRAKQETQY
TRBJ2-7 NA TRBV3-1/TRBV3-2 ASSHTRGYEQY
TRBJ1-2 NA TRBV25-1 ASSDRDLNPNYGYT
TRBJ2-2 NA TRBV19 ASSILGTGNTGELF
TRBJ2-5 NA TRBV5-1 ASSLMAAPPKETQY
TRBJ1-2 NA TRBV28 ASREGGDYGYT
TRBJ1-2 TRBD1 TRBV4-1 ASSQVPGGKNYGYT
TRBJ2-1 TRBD2 TRBV6-5 ASSTSGVHNEQF
TRBJ1-6 NA TRBV6-5 ASSWAETVGSPLH
TRBJ1-2 TRBD1 TRBV5-6 ASSLASRDRVDGYT
TRBJ2-3 TRBD2 TRBV10-2 ASISTSGGISTDTQY
TRBJ2-7 NA TRBV4-2 ASSLVGGTGEQY